Following are 27 T cell receptor beta chains from one sample sequenced in a study of blood T cell repertoires in COVID-19. TCRdb's table, derived via immunoSEQ multiplex PCR, lists solely in-frame clones and lacks some. The sample consists of about 170,000 clones, 85% to 90% of them appearing once. Sequenced input: peripheral blood. Receptors were obtained from a woman aged 80 or older in a cohort sampled during active or convalescent COVID-19.

The chain has TRBV3-1 (or the pseudogene TRBV3-2) and TRBJ1-6; TRBD1 agrees at 9 bases. With 4 bases clipped from V and 14 bases from J, the junction kept 6 bases outside the gene matches. The CDR3 runs 13 residues. Germline V gene lookup returns CDR1 LGHDT and CDR2 YNNKEL (reference sequence). The CDR3 coding sequence is TGTGCCAGCAGCCTTGGGACAGGGTGGACCCTCCACTTT. Translated: CASSLGTGWTLHF.

This sequence joins TRBV3-1 (or the pseudogene TRBV3-2) and TRBJ2-5; TRBD2 matches at 9 bases. Germline CDR1 LGHDT, CDR2 YNNKEL (reference sequence). Germline trimming cut 4 bases from V and 0 bases from J; bases unmatched to any gene: 6. This CDR3 contains 16 residues. Here the CDR3 reads CASSPGSGGYQETQYF. CDR3 DNA sequence: TGTGCCAGCAGCCCGGGGAGCGGGGGGTACCAAGAGACCCAGTACTTC.

The genes are TRBV5-4 and TRBJ2-7, with a possible D match to TRBD1 (6 bases). The CDR3 totals 15 residues. Germline lookup yields CDR1 SGHNT and CDR2 YYREEE (reference sequence). Trimming removed 4 bases at V and 0 bases at J, with 14 bases between. CDR3 amino acids: CASSRRQVSSYEQYV. The CDR3 nucleotides are TGTGCCAGCAGCCGAAGACAGGTTAGCTCCTACGAGCAGTACGTC.

This rearrangement joins TRBV28 to TRBJ2-7; D is possibly TRBD2 (6 bases). The ends were cut back, 6 bases at V and 2 bases at J, with 11 bases in the middle. This CDR3 comprises 13 residues. The germline V gene has CDR1 MDHEN and CDR2 SYDVKM. CDR3 amino acids: CASSQGGPYEQYF. CDR3 DNA: TGTGCCAGCAGCCAGGGAGGCCCCTACGAGCAGTACTTC.

This clone has a handful of counts. This chain links TRBV4-3 with TRBJ2-3; no firm D call. This CDR3 spans 15 amino acids. V gave up 3 bases and J gave up 2 bases, with 12 bases separating them. Germline CDR1 reads LGHNA; CDR2 reads YSLEER. CDR3 residues: CASSQQNYPTDTQYF. The CDR3 DNA is TGCGCCAGCAGCCAGCAGAACTATCCCACAGATACGCAGTATTTT.

This clone was picked up one time. The chain combines TRBV18 with TRBJ1-6; 10 positions match TRBD1. The CDR3 totals 16 residues. Germline values: CDR1 KGHSH, CDR2 LQKENI. The J segment lost 5 bases and the V segment lost 3 bases, leaving 4 bases of the junction unmatched. The CDR3 coding sequence is TGTGCCAGCTCACCGAGGGGGACAGGGGATAATTCACCCCTCCACTTT. Its protein product is CASSPRGTGDNSPLHF. Full variable domain (outside the CDR3, taken from reference TRBV18 and TRBJ1-6): NAGVMQNPRHLVRRRGQEARLRCSPMKGHSHVYWYRQLPEEGLKFMVYLQKENIIDESGMPKERFSAEFPKEGPSILRIQQVVRGDSAAYFCASSPRGTGDNSPLHFGNGTRLTVT.

The rearrangement joins TRBV18 to TRBJ2-1; possible D gene TRBD1, 6 bases. The CDR3 is 16 amino acids. V lost 4 bases and J 0 bases, leaving 13 bases between the germline ends. Germline V gene lookup returns CDR1 KGHSH and CDR2 LQKENI. CDR3 in DNA: TGTGCCAGCTCACGGGGCAGGGGCAGCTCCTACAATGAGCAGTTCTTC. Translating gives CASSRGRGSSYNEQFF.

The chain combines TRBV19 with TRBJ1-4; D might be TRBD1 (5 bases). Trimming removed 1 base from V and 7 bases from J, with 10 bases in between. Per the germline V gene, CDR1 is LNHDA and CDR2 is SQIVND (reference sequence). The CDR3 runs to 14 residues. In DNA, the CDR3 is TGTGCCAGTAGTATAGGAACAGGAACTGAAAAACTGTTTTTT. It is translated as CASSIGTGTEKLFF.

J is TRBJ2-1 and V is TRBV14; a weak D match, TRBD1 (6 bases). Trimming left V 5 bases short and J 6 bases short, with 11 bases between. CDR3 length: 13 residues. CDR1 is SGHDN and CDR2 is FVKESK in the germline V gene. CDR3 bases: TGTGCCAGCAGCGTCCAGGGGACCAATGAGCAGTTCTTC. Translating gives CASSVQGTNEQFF.

V is TRBV6-6 and J is TRBJ1-5; no definite D call. Germline loops: CDR1 MNHNY, CDR2 SVGAGI (reference sequence). The CDR3 is made up of 16 amino acids. Trimming took off 2 bases at V and 0 bases at J, with 11 bases between the two ends. The CDR3: CASSYPGWDSNQPQHF. CDR3 coding DNA: TGTGCCAGCAGTTACCCGGGGTGGGATAGCAATCAGCCCCAGCATTTT.

The V gene is TRBV7-9, the J gene TRBJ1-4; TRBD1 matches at 9 bases. Germline lookup yields CDR1 SEHNR and CDR2 FQNEAQ (reference sequence). This CDR3 is built from 17 residues. J lost 8 bases, V lost 2 bases, and 12 bases had no gene match. The CDR3 DNA is TGTGCCAGCAGCTTACGTTCTGGACAGGGGTTCGGAGAAAAACTGTTTTTT. Residues: CASSLRSGQGFGEKLFF.

The CDR3 protein is CASSPTGPYGYTF. DNA of the CDR3: TGCGCCAGCAGTCCTACAGGGCCCTATGGCTACACCTTC. The chain recombines TRBV10-1 with TRBJ1-2; D may be TRBD1 (6 bases). Germline values: CDR1 WNHNN, CDR2 SYGVQD (reference sequence). V lost 5 bases and J 4 bases, leaving 11 bases between the germline ends. This CDR3 contains 13 residues.

There are a few counts of this clone. V and J are TRBV30 and TRBJ1-3; tentative D call: TRBD1 (6 bases). The CDR3 loop spans 15 amino acids. Germline V gene lookup returns CDR1 GTSNPN and CDR2 SVGIG (reference sequence). V dropped 3 bases and J dropped 0 bases, with 12 bases sitting between them. The CDR3 bases are TGTGCCTGGAGGGGGGGGGCAATCTCTGGAAACACCATATATTTT. Translating it yields CAWRGGAISGNTIYF.

V is TRBV4-3 and J is TRBJ1-2, with TRBD1 matching over 10 bases. The CDR3 covers 16 residues. J gave up 5 bases and V 3 bases, and 9 bases lay outside the gene matches. Looked up from germline, CDR1 is LGHNA and CDR2 is YSLEER. The CDR3 DNA follows: TGCGCCAGCAGCCAGGAACCCCCGGGACAGGGGTATGGCTACACCTTC. Encoded protein: CASSQEPPGQGYGYTF.

This clone was seen once. The genes are TRBV9 and TRBJ2-7; tentatively, D is TRBD2 (5 bases). Germline loops: CDR1 SGDLS, CDR2 YYNGEE. The length of the CDR3 is 14 residues. V dropped 0 bases and J dropped 1 base, with 8 bases sitting between them. The CDR3: CASSVDGESYEQYF. The CDR3 bases are TGTGCCAGCAGCGTAGACGGGGAGTCCTACGAGCAGTACTTC.

This chain uses TRBV12-3 or TRBV12-4 with TRBJ2-2; 7 nucleotides line up with TRBD1. This CDR3 region has 12 residues. V dropped 7 bases and J dropped 6; count of bases not matched to a gene: 2. CDR3 DNA: TGTGCCAGCACAGGGGGTTCCGGGGAGCTGTTTTTT. This encodes CASTGGSGELFF.

J is TRBJ2-4 and V is TRBV4-1, with 8 bases identical to TRBD1. CDR1 is MGHRA, CDR2 YSYEKL, per germline. V gave up 0 bases and J gave up 0 bases; unmatched junction bases: 10. This CDR3 is 19 amino acids long. The CDR3 spells CASSQDIGQGLLAKNIQYF. The CDR3 nucleotides are TGCGCCAGCAGCCAAGATATCGGACAGGGATTATTAGCCAAAAACATTCAGTACTTC.

This clone was detected once. The J gene is TRBJ1-2, the V gene TRBV30; 7 nucleotides line up with TRBD1. The CDR3 sequence is 13 residues long. Trimming removed 1 base from V and 4 bases from J; junction bases left unmatched: 3. Germline V gene data show CDR1 as GTSNPN and CDR2 as SVGIG (reference sequence). For the CDR3, the DNA is TGTGCCTGGAGTGAACAGGGGAGCTATGGCTACACCTTC. Translated: CAWSEQGSYGYTF.

The chain has TRBV6-2 or TRBV6-3 and TRBJ2-7; TRBD2 matches at 7 bases. CDR1 and CDR2 from the germline V gene are MNHEY and SVGEGT. The CDR3 covers 15 residues. Trimming took 2 bases from V and 5 from J; bases not matched to a gene: 9. CDR3 region: CASSYPARGLNEQYF. DNA for the CDR3: TGTGCCAGCAGTTACCCAGCGCGGGGGTTGAACGAGCAGTACTTC.

The V and J genes are TRBV15 and TRBJ1-2, with a tentative D call TRBD1 (5 bases). From germline, CDR1 is LNHNV and CDR2 YYDKDF (reference sequence). This CDR3 is 15 amino acids long. The V end lost 0 bases, the J end lost 0 bases, and 8 bases lay between the germline ends. CDR3 coding DNA: TGTGCCACCAGCAGAGAAACGGGGGCTAACTATGGCTACACCTTC. Amino acids: CATSRETGANYGYTF.

The J gene is TRBJ1-2, the V gene TRBV5-1, with D hard to call. The germline CDR1 and CDR2 sequences are SGHRS and YFSETQ. Trimming cost V 0 bases and J 2 bases, with 8 bases left between them. The CDR3 spans 14 residues. Here the CDR3 reads CASSLARQNYGYTF. CDR3 in DNA: TGCGCCAGCAGCTTGGCCCGCCAGAACTATGGCTACACCTTC.

The genes are TRBV9 and TRBJ2-7; tentatively, D is TRBD1 (6 bases). This CDR3 is 14 amino acids long. Germline lookup yields CDR1 SGDLS and CDR2 YYNGEE. V lost 3 bases, J lost 3 bases, and 13 bases lay in between. CDR3: CASSATGMGYEQYF. The CDR3 bases are TGTGCCAGCAGCGCAACAGGGATGGGCTACGAGCAGTACTTC.

V and J are TRBV7-2 and TRBJ2-5; 8 bases map to TRBD1. Germline CDR1 reads SGHTA; CDR2 reads FQGNSA. V was clipped by 5 bases and J by 1 base; unmatched bases: 3. The CDR3 loop spans 14 amino acids. The DNA of the CDR3 is TGTGCCAGCAGCCAACAGGGGGGCCAAGAGACCCAGTACTTC. This sequence encodes CASSQQGGQETQYF.

The gene calls are TRBV6-5 and TRBJ2-3, with 8 bases fitting TRBD1. V gave up 6 bases and J gave up 4 bases; unmatched junction bases: 6. CDR3 length: 14 residues. CDR1 and CDR2 (germline): MNHEY, SVGAGI. CDR3 DNA sequence: TGTGCCAGCAGCGGCGGACAGGGAGCAGATACGCAGTATTTT. Protein product: CASSGGQGADTQYF.

The sample holds a few counts of this clone. V is TRBV19 and J is TRBJ1-5, with D perhaps matching TRBD1 (6 bases). The CDR3 covers 14 residues. In germline, CDR1 is LNHDA, CDR2 SQIVND (reference sequence). Trimming removed 4 bases from V and 6 bases from J, with 13 bases in between. The CDR3 spells CASSTQGGGQPQHF. The CDR3 DNA reads TGTGCCAGTAGTACACAGGGAGGGGGTCAGCCCCAGCATTTT.

The chain couples TRBV5-1 to TRBJ1-4; 9 bases are a match to TRBD1. The CDR3 contains 15 residues. J was trimmed by 7 bases and V by 0 bases; bases with no gene match: 4. From germline, CDR1 is SGHRS and CDR2 YFSETQ. The CDR3 bases are TGCGCCAGCAGCTTGGATACAGGGGGCCGTGAAAAACTGTTTTTT. Translating gives CASSLDTGGREKLFF.

The CDR3, as DNA: TGTGCCAGCAGCTCAGGACTAGCGGGGGTATCCGAGCAGTACTTC. This gives the protein CASSSGLAGVSEQYF. V and J are TRBV7-2 and TRBJ2-7; 13 bases are a match to TRBD2. J lost 6 bases, V lost 4 bases, and 6 bases had no gene match. The CDR3 sequence is 15 residues long. The V gene's germline CDR1 is SGHTA and CDR2 FQGNSA.